The 24 T cell receptor beta chains below all came from one sample that was sequenced in a study of control samples from healthy donors and cancer patients (dated by TCRdb to 2018 to 2020). Preparation of the library involved the immunoSEQ multiplex PCR assay. TCRdb limited this immuneACCESS table to in-frame rearrangements with V and J called. A share of clones is missing; checked studies link under half to unresolved V genes, and the rest is unexplained. Across this sample there are 60,000 or so clones, with approximately 88% seen only once. Roughly 3.8% of the sample goes to the ten largest clones. The source material was blood. Source of these receptors: a middle-aged man in good health.

The chain links TRBV27 to TRBJ2-1; D is possibly TRBD1 or TRBD2 (6 bases each). V shed 0 bases and J shed 1 base, with 16 bases lying between them. In germline, CDR1 is MNHEY, CDR2 SMNVEV (reference sequence). The CDR3 sequence is 18 residues long. CDR3 nucleotides: TGTGCCAGCAGTTTATCCTTCGGTTGGGGGGCGTCCTACAATGAGCAGTTCTTC. It codes for CASSLSFGWGASYNEQFF.

The gene calls are TRBV30 and TRBJ1-5; weak D call: TRBD1 (6 bases). CDR1 GTSNPN and CDR2 SVGIG come from the germline V gene (reference sequence). Deletions cut 3 bases from V and 9 bases from J, with 15 bases between. The CDR3 has 13 amino acids. This CDR3 is CAWRGQSGPPQHF. CDR3 nucleotides: TGTGCCTGGAGAGGACAGTCAGGGCCGCCCCAGCATTTT.

The chain couples TRBV3-1 (or the pseudogene TRBV3-2) to TRBJ2-7; no reliable D call. The CDR3 extends over 16 amino acids. V lost 0 bases and J 4 bases, leaving 16 bases between the germline ends. Germline-derived CDR1 and CDR2 are LGHDT and YNNKEL (reference sequence). The CDR3 sequence is CASSQELGYRHYEQYF. The CDR3 coding sequence is TGTGCCAGCAGCCAAGAGTTGGGATATAGGCATTACGAGCAGTACTTC.

The J gene is TRBJ1-2, the V gene TRBV5-1; no definite D call. Germline V CDR1 and CDR2: SGHRS, YFSETQ. V was cut by 4 bases and J by 2 bases, with 3 bases left in between. The CDR3 is made up of 11 amino acids. DNA of the CDR3: TGCGCCAGCAGCGAAAACTATGGCTACACCTTC. Translated: CASSENYGYTF.

The rearrangement joins TRBV4-2 to TRBJ2-5, with 7 positions matching TRBD1. V lost 3 bases, J lost 2 bases, and 6 bases stayed unmatched. The CDR3 totals 15 residues. Germline V gene lookup returns CDR1 LGHNA and CDR2 YNFKEQ. The CDR3 DNA is TGTGCCAGCAGCCAGAGGGACAGACCACAAGAGACCCAGTACTTC. Its translation is CASSQRDRPQETQYF.

This clone was seen a single time. V gene TRBV7-3 combines with J gene TRBJ2-1; possibly TRBD1 or TRBD2 for D (5 bases each). This CDR3 is 15 amino acids long. The germline CDR1 and CDR2 sequences are SGHTA and FQGTGA. V gave up 3 bases and J gave up 7 bases, with 16 bases separating them. In DNA form, the CDR3 reads TGTGCCAGCAGCTTTGTACTCCTGGGGGTTAATGAGCAGTTCTTC. It yields the protein CASSFVLLGVNEQFF.

This chain uses TRBV28 with TRBJ1-5; 8 positions agree with TRBD1. CDR1 is MDHEN, CDR2 SYDVKM, per germline. CDR3 length: 17 residues. V was pared by 7 bases and J by 1 base, with 12 bases of the junction left unmatched. CDR3 protein: CASTYQTGDPSNQPQHF. The DNA of the CDR3 is TGTGCCAGCACCTACCAGACAGGGGACCCCAGCAATCAGCCCCAGCATTTT. Based on the CDR3 plus reference TRBV28 and TRBJ1-5, the full variable domain is DVKVTQSSRYLVKRTGEKVFLECVQDMDHENMFWYRQDPGLGLRLIYFSYDVKMKEKGDIPEGYSVSREKKERFSLILESASTNQTSMYLCASTYQTGDPSNQPQHFGDGTRLSIL.

This clone was observed a few times. The rearrangement joins TRBV11-3 to TRBJ2-2; unclear D gene. This CDR3 contains 17 residues. Germline values: CDR1 SGHNT, CDR2 YENEEA. Trimming cost V 1 base and J 5 bases, with 17 bases left between them. The CDR3 region is CASSLATVDLVTGELFF. The CDR3, as DNA: TGTGCCAGCAGCTTAGCCACTGTAGACCTCGTGACCGGGGAGCTGTTTTTT.

This sequence joins TRBV25-1 and TRBJ1-1; D is unresolved. V gave up 3 bases and J gave up 4 bases, with 9 bases separating them. The CDR3 contains 13 residues. Germline V gene data show CDR1 as MGHDK and CDR2 as SYGVNS. CDR3 residues: CASSESVLTEAFF. The CDR3 coding sequence is TGTGCCAGCAGTGAGTCCGTTCTCACTGAAGCTTTCTTT.

This chain links TRBV18 with TRBJ1-2; weak D call: TRBD1 (6 bases). CDR3 length equals 13 residues. CDR1 is KGHSH and CDR2 is LQKENI in the germline V gene. The ends were cut back, 5 bases at V and 4 bases at J, with 11 bases in the middle. The CDR3 sequence is CASSNGQLYGYTF. Here the CDR3 DNA reads TGTGCCAGCTCAAATGGACAGCTCTATGGCTACACCTTC. Full variable domain (remainder filled in from reference TRBV18 and TRBJ1-2): NAGVMQNPRHLVRRRGQEARLRCSPMKGHSHVYWYRQLPEEGLKFMVYLQKENIIDESGMPKERFSAEFPKEGPSILRIQQVVRGDSAAYFCASSNGQLYGYTFGSGTRLTVV.

The chain uses TRBV19 and TRBJ1-5, with D uncertain. CDR1 is LNHDA and CDR2 is SQIVND in the germline V gene (reference sequence). Trimming took off 7 bases at V and 1 base at J, with 8 bases between the two ends. The CDR3 runs 13 residues. The CDR3 loop reads CASTLRSNQPQHF. The CDR3 bases are TGTGCCAGTACCCTTAGGAGCAATCAGCCCCAGCATTTT. Using reference TRBV19 and TRBJ1-5 for the parts outside the CDR3, the full variable domain is DGGITQSPKYLFRKEGQNVTLSCEQNLNHDAMYWYRQDPGQGLRLIYYSQIVNDFQKGDIAEGYSVSREKKESFPLTVTSAQKNPTAFYLCASTLRSNQPQHFGDGTRLSIL.

This clone was counted between two and nine times. V gene TRBV28 combines with J gene TRBJ2-7; unclear D gene. Trimming shortened V by 2 bases and J by 7 bases, and 12 bases separated the two germline ends. The CDR3 length is 13 residues. Germline V lookup: CDR1 MDHEN, CDR2 SYDVKM. CDR3 region: CASSLPYMGEQYF. In DNA form, the CDR3 reads TGTGCCAGCAGTTTACCCTACATGGGAGAGCAGTACTTC.

The chain uses TRBV28 and TRBJ1-6; D gene unclear. Trimming took 5 bases from V and 8 from J, leaving 10 bases between them. Germline CDR1 and CDR2: MDHEN and SYDVKM. The CDR3 is 13 amino acids. The CDR3 spells CASSRLGDSPLHF. CDR3 sequence (DNA): TGTGCCAGCAGTCGGTTAGGAGATTCACCCCTCCACTTT.

In regard to this clone: The identical CDR3 is also encoded by other nucleotide sequences in the sample. The chain is built from TRBV11-3 and TRBJ2-5; D unclear. The V gene lost 1 base and the J gene lost 1 base, with 4 bases spanning the gap. Germline V gene data show CDR1 as SGHNT and CDR2 as YENEEA. There are 13 residues in the CDR3. In DNA, the CDR3 is TGTGCCAGCAGCTTAGGCCTCCAAGAGACCCAGTACTTC. Its translation is CASSLGLQETQYF. The full variable domain, rest sourced from reference TRBV11-3 and TRBJ2-5, is EAGVVQSPRYKIIEKKQPVAFWCNPISGHNTLYWYLQNLGQGPELLIRYENEEAVDDSQLPKDRFSAERLKGVDSTLKIQPAELGDSAVYLCASSLGLQETQYFGPGTRLLVL.

V and J are TRBV4-1 and TRBJ2-3; D remains unclear. The CDR3 sequence is 12 residues long. From germline, CDR1 is MGHRA and CDR2 YSYEKL. Trimming stripped 4 bases from V and 3 bases from J, with 5 bases between. The CDR3 is CASSLSTDTQYF. The CDR3 nucleotides are TGCGCCAGCAGCCTCTCAACAGATACGCAGTATTTT.

This clone was detected only once. This chain links TRBV5-1 with TRBJ2-1; possibly TRBD2 for D (6 bases). Trimming took 4 bases from V and 3 from J, leaving 11 bases between them. This CDR3 has 14 amino acids. Germline values: CDR1 SGHRS, CDR2 YFSETQ. The CDR3 DNA sequence: TGCGCCAGCAGCCAGGCCGGGGGCTACAATGAGCAGTTCTTC. This encodes CASSQAGGYNEQFF. The full variable domain, completed using reference TRBV5-1 and TRBJ2-1, is KAGVTQTPRYLIKTRGQQVTLSCSPISGHRSVSWYQQTPGQGLQFLFEYFSETQRNKGNFPGRFSGRQFSNSRSEMNVSTLELGDSALYLCASSQAGGYNEQFFGPGTRLTVL.

The table lists this clone with a count of one. The chain uses TRBV5-1 and TRBJ2-1; TRBD1 agrees at 7 bases. V shed 4 bases, J shed 4 bases, and the junction held 11 bases outside the gene matches. Per germline, CDR1 SGHRS and CDR2 YFSETQ. This CDR3 is 16 amino acids long. CDR3 sequence reads: CASSAQPGQSYNEQFF. DNA of the CDR3: TGCGCCAGCAGCGCCCAACCGGGACAGTCGTACAATGAGCAGTTCTTC.

The sample holds one count of this clone. The chain combines TRBV27 with TRBJ2-2; 9 bases match TRBD1. CDR1 is MNHEY, CDR2 SMNVEV, per germline (reference sequence). The length of the CDR3 is 15 residues. Trimming at V came to 8 bases and at J to 5 bases, leaving 9 bases not matched to a gene. This CDR3 is CASYPGQGRTGELFF. The DNA of the CDR3 is TGTGCCAGCTACCCGGGACAGGGAAGGACCGGGGAGCTGTTTTTT.

Note on this clone: In the same sample, other DNA sequences code for this CDR3. The gene calls are TRBV29-1 and TRBJ2-3; 9 nucleotides align to TRBD2. This CDR3 spans 13 amino acids. J gave up 1 base and V 4 bases, and 0 bases lay outside the gene matches. Germline V gene lookup returns CDR1 SQVTM and CDR2 ANQGSEA. Here the CDR3 reads CSVVAGGTDTQYF. The CDR3 DNA follows: TGCAGCGTTGTAGCGGGAGGCACAGATACGCAGTATTTT.

The CDR3 spells CASSYPPRGGGYNEQFF. In nucleotides, the CDR3 is TGTGCCAGCAGTTACCCACCTCGGGGCGGGGGGTACAATGAGCAGTTCTTC. The rearrangement links TRBV6-2 or TRBV6-3 to TRBJ2-1; 8 nucleotides match TRBD2. The CDR3 is 17 amino acids. J gave up 4 bases and V 2 bases, and 10 bases lay outside the gene matches. In germline, CDR1 is MNHEY, CDR2 SVGEGT.

J is TRBJ1-4 and V is TRBV24-1; D unresolved. CDR1 is KGHDR and CDR2 is SFDVKD in the germline V gene. Trimming removed 3 bases from V and 7 bases from J, with 5 bases in between. The CDR3 has 12 amino acids. The CDR3 DNA sequence: TGTGCCACCAGTGATGAGGGTGAAAAACTGTTTTTT. This sequence encodes CATSDEGEKLFF.

This clone has only one observation. V and J are TRBV6-2 or TRBV6-3 and TRBJ1-1; D gene uncertain. Germline CDR1 MNHEY, CDR2 SVGEGT. The CDR3 consists of 14 residues. Trimming stripped 5 bases from V and 1 base from J, with 11 bases between. CDR3 region: CASSAGWENTEAFF. The CDR3 coding sequence is TGTGCCAGCAGTGCCGGTTGGGAGAACACTGAAGCTTTCTTT.

This chain joins TRBV5-5 and TRBJ2-7; D remains ambiguous. The germline V and J ends were trimmed by 3 bases and 4 bases, with 11 bases remaining between them. The CDR3 extends over 13 amino acids. The V gene's germline CDR1 is SGHKS and CDR2 YYEKEE (reference sequence). The CDR3 sequence is CASSSLYTYEQYF. Written as DNA, the CDR3 is TGTGCCAGCAGCTCCTTATATACGTACGAGCAGTACTTC.

This clone was seen once. The chain links TRBV7-3 to TRBJ2-2, with 11 positions matching TRBD1. Germline V gene data show CDR1 as SGHTA and CDR2 as FQGTGA. This CDR3 is 16 amino acids long. Trimming at V came to 3 bases and at J to 6 bases, leaving 6 bases not matched to a gene. CDR3 DNA: TGTGCCAGCAGCTTGCGGACAGGGGGCGCGTCCGGGGAGCTGTTTTTT. Encoded protein: CASSLRTGGASGELFF.